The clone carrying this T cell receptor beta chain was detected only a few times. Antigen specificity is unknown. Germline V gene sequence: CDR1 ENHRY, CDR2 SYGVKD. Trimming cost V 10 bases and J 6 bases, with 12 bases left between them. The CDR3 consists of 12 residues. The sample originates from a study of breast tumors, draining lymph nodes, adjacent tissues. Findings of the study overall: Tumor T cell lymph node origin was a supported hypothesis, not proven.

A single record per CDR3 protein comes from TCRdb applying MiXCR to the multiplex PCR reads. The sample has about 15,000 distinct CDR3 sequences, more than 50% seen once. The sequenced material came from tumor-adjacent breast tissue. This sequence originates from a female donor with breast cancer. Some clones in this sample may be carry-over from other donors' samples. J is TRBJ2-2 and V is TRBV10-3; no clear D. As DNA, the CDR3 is TGTGCCAGCGCACTGCATGCCGGGGAGCTGTTTTTT. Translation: CASALHAGELFF.